Below are 10 T cell receptor beta chains sequenced from a single sample in a study of beta chain features in type 1 diabetes. Study findings and constraints: People with Type 1 diabetes carried modestly yet significantly shorter TCRB CDR3s in all four CD4+ subsets.

No antigen has been assigned to these receptors. Every bit of the isolated RNA underwent reverse transcription, so sequencing read expressed TCRB transcripts. TCRdb's table, derived via immunoSEQ multiplex PCR, lists solely in-frame clones and lacks some. The repertoire includes some 350,000 clones, around 9.6% of them detected once, and roughly 0.54% sits in the top ten. The sequenced material came from central memory CD4+ T cells from blood. These TCRs come from a young man with type 1 diabetes.

Written as DNA, the CDR3 is TGTGCCAGCAGCGTCCAGCGGGATGCAGATACGCAGTATTTT. Amino acid sequence: CASSVQRDADTQYF. The J gene is TRBJ2-3, the V gene TRBV7-9; 7 bases match TRBD2. V shed 5 bases and J 4 bases; nucleotides not matched to a gene: 6. Germline CDR1 reads SEHNR; CDR2 reads FQNEAQ (reference sequence). This CDR3 is built from 14 residues.

The V and J genes are TRBV4-1 and TRBJ2-2, with 10 nucleotides matching TRBD1. V was pared by 4 bases and J by 7 bases, with 9 bases of the junction left unmatched. The CDR3 has 16 residues. The germline CDR1 and CDR2 sequences are MGHRA and YSYEKL. The CDR3 region is CASSPLTGGAGGELFF. CDR3 coding DNA: TGCGCCAGCAGCCCTCTGACAGGGGGCGCGGGCGGGGAGCTGTTTTTT.

This rearrangement joins TRBV6-6 to TRBJ2-3, with no clear D. The germline V gene encodes CDR1 MNHNY and CDR2 SVGAGI (reference sequence). Trimming removed 5 bases at V and 7 bases at J, with 19 bases between. The CDR3 has 15 amino acids. CDR3: CASSNPNGGAYTQYF. DNA for the CDR3: TGTGCCAGCAGTAACCCAAATGGCGGAGCGTATACGCAGTATTTT.

The rearrangement uses TRBV5-6 and TRBJ1-1, with D uncertain. Germline V gene data show CDR1 as SGHDT and CDR2 as YYEEEE. The CDR3 runs to 15 residues. V lost 4 bases and J 3 bases, leaving 16 bases between the germline ends. CDR3 in DNA: TGTGCCAGCAGCCCCACCTGGACGGGTGACACTGAAGCTTTCTTT. This encodes CASSPTWTGDTEAFF.

This clone was seen a few times. The chain carries TRBV6-6 and TRBJ2-5; TRBD1 aligns across 7 bases. Unmatched junction bases numbered 3, after V lost 2 bases and J lost 12 bases. This CDR3 has 11 amino acids. Germline V gene data show CDR1 as MNHNY and CDR2 as SVGAGI (reference sequence). CDR3 coding DNA: TGTGCCAGCAGTTACGGGACAGCCAAGTACTTC. Protein: CASSYGTAKYF.

Only a few counts were recorded for this clone. This chain joins TRBV5-6 and TRBJ2-5, with 12 bases matching TRBD1. This CDR3 contains 14 residues. Trimming at V came to 3 bases and at J to 5 bases, leaving 2 bases not matched to a gene. In germline, CDR1 is SGHDT, CDR2 YYEEEE. CDR3 residues: CASSSGTGGETQYF. CDR3 coding DNA: TGTGCCAGCAGCTCCGGGACAGGGGGCGAGACCCAGTACTTC.

Only a few counts were recorded for this clone. The V gene is TRBV5-5, the J gene TRBJ1-2; D perhaps matches TRBD1 (5 bases). Deletions cut 4 bases from V and 4 bases from J, with 20 bases between. This CDR3 comprises 16 residues. CDR1 is SGHKS, CDR2 YYEKEE, per germline (reference sequence). The CDR3 spells CASSPNPQGETYGYTF. The CDR3 bases are TGTGCCAGCAGCCCTAACCCCCAAGGGGAAACCTATGGCTACACCTTC.

This chain links TRBV7-6 with TRBJ2-1; D is possibly TRBD2 (5 bases). Trimming cost V 5 bases and J 10 bases, with 15 bases left between them. The germline V gene has CDR1 SGHVS and CDR2 FNYEAQ. This CDR3 spans 13 amino acids. The CDR3 loop reads CASSLPLGREQFF. CDR3 nucleotide sequence: TGTGCCAGCAGCCTCCCCTTAGGGAGAGAGCAGTTCTTC.

V usage is TRBV6-1 and J usage is TRBJ2-7; a weak D match, TRBD1 (6 bases). The CDR3 totals 13 residues. V dropped 4 bases and J dropped 4 bases, with 11 bases sitting between them. Germline CDR1 MNHNS, CDR2 SASEGT. This CDR3 is CASSVQQGYEQYF. The CDR3 bases are TGTGCCAGCAGTGTTCAACAGGGATACGAGCAGTACTTC.

This clone was seen a handful of times. The rearrangement joins TRBV19 to TRBJ1-1; D call uncertain. V was trimmed by 6 bases and J by 1 base, leaving 12 bases between them. The CDR3 spans 14 residues. Germline assignment: CDR1 LNHDA and CDR2 SQIVND (reference sequence). CDR3 sequence (DNA): TGTGCCAGTAGGGACCGAAGGCAGAACACTGAAGCTTTCTTT. The encoded protein is CASRDRRQNTEAFF.